The rows below give T cell receptor beta chains drawn from one sample of a study of OX40 agonist ivuxolimab in advanced cancers. Produced via immunoSEQ multiplex PCR; TCRdb's table is partial and in-frame only. Among around 62,000 clones listed, around 84% were seen once. Sequenced material: CD4+ or CD8+ T cells sorted from blood, taken in a trial of the OX40 agonist ivuxolimab. The source is an adult with an advanced solid tumor such as melanoma, head and neck, liver or kidney cancer. The CDR3 runs from the conserved cysteine through the conserved F or W. D genes are given only for firm matches. The size entry is marked missing in some rows and otherwise reads once, few, many or a size class.

clone_size | j_call | d_call | v_call | cdr3_aa | cdr3_nt
- | TRBJ2-2 | - | TRBV7-2 | CASSLLLSTGELFF | TGTGCCAGCAGCTTGCTACTTTCGACCGGGGAGCTGTTTTTT
- | TRBJ1-6 | TRBD1 | TRBV27 | CASSRQGFNSPLHF | TGTGCCAGCAGCCGACAGGGATTTAATTCACCCCTCCACTTT
- | TRBJ2-7 | - | TRBV6-5 | CASSYLYEQYF | TGTGCCAGCAGTTACCTCTACGAGCAGTACTTC
- | TRBJ2-4 | - | TRBV21-1 | CASSKPGIAIAKNIQYF | TGTGCCAGCAGCAAACCTGGGATAGCTATAGCCAAAAACATTCAGTACTTC
- | TRBJ2-5 | - | TRBV18 | CASSPPPGEETQYF | TGTGCCAGCTCACCACCGCCGGGGGAAGAGACCCAGTACTTC
- | TRBJ2-7 | - | TRBV28 | CASSPGWAEPHEQYF | TGTGCCAGCAGCCCCGGGTGGGCGGAACCCCACGAGCAGTACTTC
- | TRBJ1-1 | - | TRBV19 | CASSWNMNTEAFF | TGTGCCAGTAGTTGGAATATGAACACTGAAGCTTTCTTT
- | TRBJ2-5 | TRBD2 | TRBV2 | CASTGGTRSETQYF | TGTGCCAGCACCGGTGGGACTAGGAGTGAGACCCAGTACTTC
- | TRBJ1-1 | - | TRBV6-6 | CASSQYTGNTEAFF | TGTGCCAGCAGTCAATATACAGGGAACACTGAAGCTTTCTTT
once | TRBJ1-4 | - | TRBV5-6 | CASSVRAYNEKLFF | TGTGCCAGCAGCGTCCGGGCCTATAATGAAAAACTGTTTTTT
- | TRBJ2-2 | TRBD2 | TRBV7-2 | CASSLWGTTNTGELFF | TGTGCCAGCAGCTTATGGGGGACTACGAACACCGGGGAGCTGTTTTTT
- | TRBJ1-5 | TRBD1 | TRBV4-3 | CASSPALSGGANQPQHF | TGCGCCAGCAGCCCCGCGTTGTCAGGGGGCGCGAATCAGCCCCAGCATTTT
- | TRBJ1-1 | - | TRBV6-6 | CASKRDLGDTEAFF | TGTGCCAGCAAACGGGACTTAGGGGACACTGAAGCTTTCTTT
- | TRBJ2-3 | - | TRBV5-1 | CASSLDRPTDTQYF | TGCGCCAGCAGCTTGGACCGACCCACAGATACGCAGTATTTT
- | TRBJ1-1 | - | TRBV28 | CASRKVGGVAEAFF | TGTGCCAGCAGAAAAGTGGGGGGTGTCGCTGAAGCTTTCTTT
once | TRBJ2-7 | TRBD1 | TRBV27 | CASSQRRDRSNEQYF | TGTGCCAGCAGTCAACGCCGGGACAGGAGCAACGAGCAGTACTTC
- | TRBJ2-1 | - | TRBV4-1 | CASSQPRTPYNEQFF | TGCGCCAGCAGCCAACCTAGGACTCCCTACAATGAGCAGTTCTTC